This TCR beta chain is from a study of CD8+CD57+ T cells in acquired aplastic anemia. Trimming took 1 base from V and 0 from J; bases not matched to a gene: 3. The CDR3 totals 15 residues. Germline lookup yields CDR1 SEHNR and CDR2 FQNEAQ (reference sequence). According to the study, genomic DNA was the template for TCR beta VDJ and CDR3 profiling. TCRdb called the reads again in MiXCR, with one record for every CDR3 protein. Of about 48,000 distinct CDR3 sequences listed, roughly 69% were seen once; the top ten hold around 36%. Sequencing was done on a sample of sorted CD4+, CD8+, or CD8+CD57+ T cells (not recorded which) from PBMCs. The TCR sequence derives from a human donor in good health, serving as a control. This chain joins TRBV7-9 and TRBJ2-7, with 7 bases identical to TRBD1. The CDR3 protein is CASSLVRTGSYEQYF. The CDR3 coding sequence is TGTGCCAGCAGCTTAGTGAGGACAGGCTCCTACGAGCAGTACTTC.